The 19 T cell receptor beta chains presented below share a single source sample, sequenced in a study of graft-versus-host responses after intestinal transplantation. The method was immunoSEQ multiplex PCR; TCRdb's version includes in-frame clones alone and lacks a portion of them. The sample has roughly 80,000 clones, over 80% seen once. This material consisted of PBMCs, taken 98 days after intestinal transplantation. These receptors were taken from a human patient who received an intestinal transplant, so some T cells may come from the graft donor.

Points on this clone: This sample also contains other DNA sequences that code for the same CDR3. J is TRBJ2-1 and V is TRBV6-6; 7 bases fit TRBD2. The CDR3 consists of 13 residues. Germline loops: CDR1 MNHNY, CDR2 SVGAGI (reference sequence). V lost 1 base and J lost 6; bases outside the gene matches: 0. CDR3 protein: CASSYWGGNEQFF. CDR3 DNA: TGTGCCAGCAGTTACTGGGGGGGCAATGAGCAGTTCTTC.

This clone appeared a single time. This rearrangement joins TRBV2 to TRBJ1-2, with D possibly matching TRBD1 (5 bases). V lost 4 bases and J lost 3, with 18 bases in between. This CDR3 has 16 amino acids. Germline lookup yields CDR1 SNHLY and CDR2 FYNNEI. In DNA form, the CDR3 reads TGTGCCAGCAGTGCCCAGGGAAGGAGGGAAGACTATGGCTACACCTTC. Protein sequence: CASSAQGRREDYGYTF. Full variable domain (outside the CDR3, taken from reference TRBV2 and TRBJ1-2): EPEVTQTPSHQVTQMGQEVILRCVPISNHLYFYWYRQILGQKVEFLVSFYNNEISEKSEIFDDQFSVERPDGSNFTLKIRSTKLEDSAMYFCASSAQGRREDYGYTFGSGTRLTVV.

The chain links TRBV4-1 to TRBJ1-5; no clear D. V was clipped by 1 base and J by 0 bases, with 13 bases between them. Germline V gives CDR1 MGHRA, CDR2 YSYEKL. The CDR3 has 17 residues. The CDR3 bases are TGCGCCAGCAGCCAAGCACCTGCGCGCGTTAGCAATCAGCCCCAGCATTTT. Its translation: CASSQAPARVSNQPQHF.

About this clone: Its ends do not fully match the called genes, so a read error is possible. The chain is built from TRBV2 and TRBJ1-1, with 7 bases that match TRBD1. In germline, CDR1 is SNHLY, CDR2 FYNNEI. The CDR3 is 17 residues long. The CDR3 nucleotides are TGTGCCAGCAGTTCTACTCCGGGACAGAGGGCGAACGCTGAAGCTTTCTTT. This encodes CASSSTPGQRANAEAFF.

J is TRBJ2-3 and V is TRBV5-1; the D is unclear. Trimming removed 1 base from V and 2 bases from J, with 17 bases in between. In germline, CDR1 is SGHRS, CDR2 YFSETQ. The CDR3 has 17 amino acids. The CDR3 nucleotides read TGCGCCAGCAGCTTGTCTGCTGGGTCCTATAACACAGATACGCAGTATTTT. Translating gives CASSLSAGSYNTDTQYF.

The gene calls are TRBV7-3 and TRBJ2-5; 7 positions match TRBD2. V lost 6 bases to trimming and J lost 3 bases; unmatched junction nucleotides: 4. Germline CDR1 SGHTA, CDR2 FQGTGA. The CDR3 sequence is 13 residues long. CDR3 loop: CASSRGLEETQYF. CDR3 in DNA: TGTGCCAGCAGTAGAGGACTAGAAGAGACCCAGTACTTC. Combining the CDR3 with reference TRBV7-3 and TRBJ2-5 gives the whole variable domain GAGVSQTPSNKVTEKGKYVELRCDPISGHTALYWYRQSLGQGPEFLIYFQGTGAADDSGLPNDRFFAVRPEGSVSTLKIQRTERGDSAVYLCASSRGLEETQYFGPGTRLLVL.

The CDR3 region has the DNA TGTGCCAGCAGCGACTCCCGGGACACCCTAATCACAGATACGCAGTATTTT. It specifies CASSDSRDTLITDTQYF. The V call is TRBV5-4, the J call TRBJ2-3, with D perhaps TRBD1 (6 bases). Germline V gives CDR1 SGHNT, CDR2 YYREEE (reference sequence). The CDR3 length is 17 residues. Trimming left V 4 bases short and J 2 bases short, with 20 bases between. Complete variable domain (other parts from reference TRBV5-4 and TRBJ2-3): ETGVTQSPTHLIKTRGQQVTLRCSSQSGHNTVSWYQQALGQGPQFIFQYYREEENGRGNFPPRFSGLQFPNYSSELNVNALELDDSALYLCASSDSRDTLITDTQYFGPGTRLTVL.

The genes are TRBV11-3 and TRBJ1-1; TRBD1 might be the D (5 bases). This CDR3 region has 12 residues. Trimming took off 1 base at V and 6 bases at J, with 6 bases between the two ends. CDR1 SGHNT and CDR2 YENEEA come from the germline V gene. The CDR3 nucleotides are TGTGCCAGCAGCTTAGGGGACGCTGAAGCTTTCTTT. Translation: CASSLGDAEAFF. Complete variable domain (other parts from reference TRBV11-3 and TRBJ1-1): EAGVVQSPRYKIIEKKQPVAFWCNPISGHNTLYWYLQNLGQGPELLIRYENEEAVDDSQLPKDRFSAERLKGVDSTLKIQPAELGDSAVYLCASSLGDAEAFFGQGTRLTVV.

V usage is TRBV5-4 and J usage is TRBJ2-7; D remains unclear. The germline CDR1 and CDR2 sequences are SGHNT and YYREEE (reference sequence). The CDR3 length is 14 residues. V was shortened by 0 bases and J by 1 base, with 8 bases between the two germline ends. The CDR3 here is CASSLEGYSYEQYF. CDR3 nucleotides: TGTGCCAGCAGCTTGGAAGGGTATTCCTACGAGCAGTACTTC.

The chain employs TRBV4-2 and TRBJ2-7; 13 nucleotides agree with TRBD2. The germline V gene encodes CDR1 LGHNA and CDR2 YNFKEQ. V shed 0 bases and J 7 bases; nucleotides not matched to a gene: 9. This CDR3 spans 17 amino acids. CDR3 amino acids: CASSQDPGTSGVREQYF. CDR3 DNA: TGTGCCAGCAGCCAAGACCCCGGGACTAGCGGGGTGAGGGAGCAGTACTTC.

J is TRBJ2-5 and V is TRBV6-6; TRBD2 matches 7 bases. This CDR3 has 14 residues. Germline CDR1 reads MNHNY; CDR2 reads SVGAGI (reference sequence). Trimming at V came to 3 bases and at J to 5 bases, leaving 6 bases not matched to a gene. The CDR3 coding sequence is TGTGCCAGCAGTTATGGCGGGAGTGGCGAGACCCAGTACTTC. Translation gives CASSYGGSGETQYF.

This chain connects TRBV12-5 to TRBJ2-3, with 10 bases fitting TRBD1. Germline assignment: CDR1 LGHNT and CDR2 FRNRAP. The CDR3 totals 16 residues. V gave up 1 base and J gave up 7 bases; unmatched junction bases: 8. CDR3: CASGLATRDRGNTQYF. The CDR3 DNA reads as TGTGCTAGTGGTTTGGCCACTCGGGACAGGGGAAATACGCAGTATTTT.

This chain joins TRBV5-6 and TRBJ1-1, with a possible D match to TRBD1 (5 bases). Trimming removed 4 bases at V and 0 bases at J, with 13 bases between. The CDR3 spans 15 residues. CDR1 and CDR2 (germline): SGHDT, YYEEEE. The CDR3 DNA is TGTGCCAGCAGCGGATACAGGTTCCTGAACACTGAAGCTTTCTTT. Amino acid sequence: CASSGYRFLNTEAFF. Looking up the rest from reference TRBV5-6 and TRBJ1-1 gives the full variable domain: DAGVTQSPTHLIKTRGQQVTLRCSPKSGHDTVSWYQQALGQGPQFIFQYYEEEERQRGNFPDRFSGHQFPNYSSELNVNALLLGDSALYLCASSGYRFLNTEAFFGQGTRLTVV.

V is TRBV5-1 and J is TRBJ2-7; 9 bases map to TRBD1. The V segment lost 0 bases and the J segment 2 bases; nucleotides outside the gene matches: 21. The CDR3 spans 21 residues. Germline-derived CDR1 and CDR2 are SGHRS and YFSETQ. The CDR3 loop is CASSLVGSGTGTRIGTYEQYF. The CDR3 bases are TGCGCCAGCAGCTTGGTAGGTTCCGGGACAGGGACTCGCATTGGGACCTACGAGCAGTACTTC.

The V call is TRBV11-2, the J call TRBJ2-5, with D possibly being TRBD2 (7 bases). The CDR3 runs 18 residues. In germline, CDR1 is SGHAT, CDR2 FQNNGV. V shed 0 bases and J shed 1 base, with 18 bases lying between them. In DNA, the CDR3 is TGTGCCAGCAGCTTAGAGGGGGCGGCTAGCGGCCTCCAAGAGACCCAGTACTTC. Translating it yields CASSLEGAASGLQETQYF.

The chain joins TRBV7-2 to TRBJ2-2, with D hard to call. The V gene's germline CDR1 is SGHTA and CDR2 FQGNSA. V dropped 1 base and J dropped 7 bases, with 7 bases sitting between them. The CDR3 spans 13 residues. DNA for the CDR3: TGTGCCAGCAGCTTAGTTAGAAACGGGGAGCTGTTTTTT. Protein product: CASSLVRNGELFF.

The chain employs TRBV27 and TRBJ2-7; D is uncertain. The ends were cut back, 0 bases at V and 7 bases at J, with 10 bases in the middle. CDR3 size: 13 residues. Germline assignment: CDR1 MNHEY and CDR2 SMNVEV (reference sequence). CDR3 DNA: TGTGCCAGCAGTTTATCGTTGGGCTATGAGCAGTACTTC. The encoded protein is CASSLSLGYEQYF.

The V call is TRBV4-1, the J call TRBJ2-1, with D perhaps assigned TRBD1 or TRBD2 (5 bases each). Between the trimmed V and J ends, which lost 1 base and 2 bases, there was a span of 6 bases. Germline CDR1 MGHRA, CDR2 YSYEKL. The CDR3 runs to 14 residues. Here the CDR3 DNA reads TGCGCCAGCAGCCAAGGGGGACCCTACAATGAGCAGTTCTTC. It is translated as CASSQGGPYNEQFF.

The V call is TRBV5-1, the J call TRBJ2-1; no reliable D call. Germline-derived CDR1 and CDR2 are SGHRS and YFSETQ. Trimming cost V 2 bases and J 6 bases, with 12 bases left between them. This CDR3 has 14 amino acids. The CDR3 sequence: CASSFSLLFNEQFF. CDR3 sequence (DNA): TGCGCCAGCAGCTTCAGCCTTTTATTCAATGAGCAGTTCTTC. The full variable domain, completed using reference TRBV5-1 and TRBJ2-1, is KAGVTQTPRYLIKTRGQQVTLSCSPISGHRSVSWYQQTPGQGLQFLFEYFSETQRNKGNFPGRFSGRQFSNSRSEMNVSTLELGDSALYLCASSFSLLFNEQFFGPGTRLTVL.